One and the same sample provided the 4 T cell receptor beta chains below, sequenced in a study of blood T cell repertoires in COVID-19 (dated by TCRdb to the early 2020s). The library relied on the immunoSEQ multiplex PCR assay. The table comes from immuneACCESS by way of TCRdb, which keeps in-frame sequences with V and J called. Part of the clones is missing from these tables; in studies checked, under half for an unresolved V gene and the rest for unknown reasons. The sample profile shows around 170,000 clones; 81% of them were found once. Around 11% of the sample is in the top ten clones. The sequenced material came from peripheral blood. Receptors were obtained from a woman of 80 years or more with COVID-19, enrolled during active disease.

The chain recombines TRBV7-6 with TRBJ1-2, with 9 bases lining up with TRBD1. Looked up from germline, CDR1 is SGHVS and CDR2 is FNYEAQ. CDR3 length: 15 residues. V trimming: 3 bases; J trimming: 7 bases; junction bases outside the gene matches: 9. This chain's CDR3 is CASSFATGGLGGYTF. The CDR3 nucleotides are TGTGCCAGCAGCTTCGCGACAGGGGGTTTAGGTGGCTACACCTTC.

This rearrangement joins TRBV5-1 to TRBJ1-2; 8 nucleotides agree with TRBD1. This CDR3 is 15 amino acids long. The germline gives CDR1 SGHRS, CDR2 YFSETQ. The J segment lost 4 bases and the V segment lost 4 bases, leaving 9 bases of the junction unmatched. In DNA form, the CDR3 reads TGCGCCAGCAGCCCGTCAGGGGGCTCTGTCTATGGCTACACCTTC. It translates to CASSPSGGSVYGYTF.

This chain links TRBV27 with TRBJ1-6; 9 nucleotides agree with TRBD1. The CDR3 loop spans 16 amino acids. Losses at the gene ends were 3 bases for V and 7 bases for J; bases not matched to a gene: 7. From germline, CDR1 is MNHEY and CDR2 SMNVEV (reference sequence). CDR3 in amino acids: CASSFRTGVRNSPLHF. The CDR3 coding sequence is TGTGCCAGCAGTTTCCGGACAGGGGTGAGGAATTCACCCCTCCACTTT.

J is TRBJ2-1 and V is TRBV27; TRBD1 might be the D (5 bases). The germline V and J ends were trimmed by 5 bases and 6 bases, with 14 bases remaining between them. Germline V gene sequence: CDR1 MNHEY, CDR2 SMNVEV (reference sequence). This CDR3 is 14 amino acids long. The CDR3 bases are TGTGCCAGCAGTCCAGGGATTTCGTCCAATGAGCAGTTCTTC. This codes for CASSPGISSNEQFF.